This passage covers 27 T cell receptor beta chains from one sample sequenced in a study of T cells in Graves' hyperthyroidism and ophthalmopathy (dated by TCRdb to the late 2010s). Library method: multiplex PCR. The listed sequencing device is Illumina HiSeq 2000. The TCR beta CDR3 regions were amplified from the RNA transcripts. The first round of RT-PCR for the TCR CDR3 was performed with the HTBI primer set and the Qiagen OneStep RT-PCR kit. Clones were called with MiXCR by TCRdb after fastp trimmed the public reads at Q25, and only in-frame beta chains were retained. Each entry is one CDR3 protein sequence, shown with its most common DNA and genes. This sample comprises over 450,000 distinct CDR3 sequences, under 15% of them detected only once. The ten largest clones take up about 17% of the sample. The sequenced sample was blood. The receptors stem from a woman aged 18-29 years with Graves' hyperthyroidism.

This clonotype came up many times. V usage is TRBV3-1 and J usage is TRBJ2-2, with TRBD1 matching 9 bases. Germline values: CDR1 LGHDT, CDR2 YNNKEL (reference sequence). This CDR3 is 16 amino acids long. V shed 0 bases and J 6 bases; nucleotides not matched to a gene: 5. CDR3 nucleotide sequence: TGTGCCAGCAGCCAAGACCGGGGACAGGGATCCGGGGAGCTGTTTTTT. Amino acid sequence: CASSQDRGQGSGELFF.

The gene calls are TRBV19 and TRBJ2-7; 9 nucleotides align to TRBD2. Per germline, CDR1 LNHDA and CDR2 SQIVND (reference sequence). This CDR3 contains 15 residues. V lost 0 bases to trimming and J lost 4 bases; unmatched junction nucleotides: 4. Here the CDR3 DNA reads TGTGCCAGTAGTATAGACCCGAGCGGGAGGTACGAGCAGTACTTC. Translated, it gives CASSIDPSGRYEQYF.

CDR3 in amino acids: CAWDRTKGSYGYTF. CDR3 nucleotide sequence: TGTGCCTGGGACCGAACGAAGGGGAGTTATGGCTACACCTTC. The J gene is TRBJ1-2, the V gene TRBV30; maybe TRBD1 (5 bases). CDR3 size: 14 residues. Germline V gene sequence: CDR1 GTSNPN, CDR2 SVGIG (reference sequence). V lost 5 bases, J lost 5 bases, and 18 bases lay in between.

The genes are TRBV12-3 or TRBV12-4 and TRBJ1-5; D gene unclear. CDR3 length: 12 residues. With 6 bases removed from V and 6 bases from J, the gap between germline ends came to 9 bases. The CDR3 nucleotides are TGTGCCAGCAGCTCGAAGGGTCAGCCCCAGCATTTT. Its protein product is CASSSKGQPQHF.

The V gene is TRBV19, the J gene TRBJ1-1, with a possible D match to TRBD1 (5 bases). Germline CDR1 LNHDA, CDR2 SQIVND (reference sequence). The CDR3 sequence is 14 residues long. The V gene lost 3 bases and the J gene lost 3 bases, with 11 bases spanning the gap. The CDR3 DNA reads TGTGCCAGTAGTATCCCGGGACTCGACACTGAAGCTTTCTTT. This codes for CASSIPGLDTEAFF. Variable domain in full (rest from reference TRBV19 and TRBJ1-1): DGGITQSPKYLFRKEGQNVTLSCEQNLNHDAMYWYRQDPGQGLRLIYYSQIVNDFQKGDIAEGYSVSREKKESFPLTVTSAQKNPTAFYLCASSIPGLDTEAFFGQGTRLTVV.

This clonotype was observed many times. The chain uses TRBV2 and TRBJ1-2; perhaps TRBD1 as D (5 bases). V lost 7 bases and J lost 3, with 12 bases in between. The germline V gene has CDR1 SNHLY and CDR2 FYNNEI. This CDR3 is 13 amino acids long. The CDR3 bases are TGTGCCAGCACCAGGGTCCCAGACTATGGCTACACCTTC. Its protein is CASTRVPDYGYTF.

This clonotype was seen a handful of times. A much larger clone lies one base from this, so it may be a read error. The chain uses TRBV14 and TRBJ2-1; the match to TRBD2 covers 11 bases. Germline assignment: CDR1 SGHDN and CDR2 FVKESK. The CDR3 loop spans 15 amino acids. The CDR3 region has the DNA TGTGTCAGCAGCCTACTAGCGGGAGTGCGGAATGAGCAGTTCTTC. It codes for CVSSLLAGVRNEQFF. Combining the CDR3 with reference TRBV14 and TRBJ2-1 gives the whole variable domain EAGVTQFPSHSVIEKGQTVTLRCDPISGHDNLYWYRRVMGKEIKFLLHFVKESKQDESGMPNNRFLAERTGGTYSTLKVQPAELEDSGVYFCVSSLLAGVRNEQFFGPGTRLTVL.

CDR3 residues: CASSLGWGNYGYTF. Written as DNA, the CDR3 is TGTGCCAGCAGCTTAGGGTGGGGAAACTATGGCTACACCTTC. V is TRBV7-6 and J is TRBJ1-2; D gene uncertain. V was pared by 1 base and J by 2 bases, with 8 bases between. Germline V lookup: CDR1 SGHVS, CDR2 FNYEAQ. CDR3 length: 14 residues.

The chain uses TRBV20-1 and TRBJ2-1; 9 bases are shared with TRBD2. This CDR3 has 14 residues. Per germline, CDR1 DFQATT and CDR2 SNEGSKA (reference sequence). J gave up 8 bases and V 6 bases, and 11 bases lay outside the gene matches. The chain's CDR3 is CSAVAGVVRHEQFF. The CDR3 DNA reads as TGCAGTGCAGTAGCGGGAGTGGTTCGGCATGAGCAGTTCTTC.

This clonotype was counted many times. The chain carries TRBV18 and TRBJ2-7; no clear D gene. The CDR3 runs to 13 residues. Germline CDR1 KGHSH, CDR2 LQKENI. V was shortened by 1 base and J by 5 bases, with 9 bases between the two germline ends. The DNA of the CDR3 is TGTGCCAGCTCACCACAAACGGGTAACGAGCAGTACGTC. It codes for CASSPQTGNEQYV.

V and J are TRBV5-5 and TRBJ1-6, with D perhaps TRBD1 (6 bases). V dropped 5 bases and J dropped 7 bases, with 16 bases sitting between them. The CDR3 length is 15 residues. Germline values: CDR1 SGHKS, CDR2 YYEKEE (reference sequence). CDR3 amino acids: CASRIFGGGNSPLHF. CDR3 DNA: TGTGCCAGCAGAATATTTGGAGGGGGGAATTCACCCCTCCACTTT.

This clonotype was observed many times. This chain joins TRBV11-2 and TRBJ1-5; 8 bases fit TRBD1. V shed 5 bases, J shed 6 bases, and the junction held 9 bases outside the gene matches. CDR3 length equals 15 residues. The germline V gene has CDR1 SGHAT and CDR2 FQNNGV. The CDR3 loop is CASSPIGQGSQPQHF. The DNA for the CDR3 is TGTGCCAGCAGCCCTATAGGACAGGGCAGTCAGCCCCAGCATTTT.

This clonotype has at least ten counts. The chain couples TRBV20-1 to TRBJ2-5, with TRBD2 matching over 9 bases. This CDR3 spans 14 amino acids. CDR1 DFQATT and CDR2 SNEGSKA come from the germline V gene (reference sequence). V was clipped by 3 bases and J by 2 bases; unmatched bases: 4. CDR3 in DNA: TGCAGTGCTAGTAGCGGGAGAGTACAAGAGACCCAGTACTTC. It encodes CSASSGRVQETQYF.

The V call is TRBV29-1, the J call TRBJ1-2, with a weak D call TRBD1 (5 bases). The germline V gene has CDR1 SQVTM and CDR2 ANQGSEA. Deletions cut 6 bases from V and 4 bases from J, with 15 bases between. The CDR3 runs 13 residues. Here the CDR3 reads CSVGTPGGYGYTF. CDR3 sequence (DNA): TGCAGCGTGGGGACCCCCGGAGGCTATGGCTACACCTTC.

This clonotype was counted at least ten times. The chain joins TRBV27 to TRBJ2-3, with 9 bases that match TRBD1. Germline-derived CDR1 and CDR2 are MNHEY and SMNVEV (reference sequence). Trimming at V came to 4 bases and at J to 3 bases, leaving 5 bases not matched to a gene. CDR3 length: 15 amino acids. The CDR3 reads CASSYRGRETDTQYF. The CDR3 nucleotides read TGTGCCAGCAGTTACAGGGGGCGAGAAACAGATACGCAGTATTTT.

This clonotype has a count of ten or more. V usage is TRBV12-3 or TRBV12-4 and J usage is TRBJ2-5, with TRBD2 identical over 11 bases. Trimming took 5 bases from V and 5 from J; bases not matched to a gene: 13. The CDR3 spans 17 residues. The CDR3 region has the DNA TGTGCCAGCAGTCGGACTAGCGGGCTTGGGGAAGGGGAGACCCAGTACTTC. Protein sequence: CASSRTSGLGEGETQYF.

The chain is built from TRBV2 and TRBJ2-7; TRBD1 might be the D (5 bases). The CDR3 runs to 14 residues. Per the germline V gene, CDR1 is SNHLY and CDR2 is FYNNEI. Trimming took 3 bases from V and 5 from J, leaving 14 bases between them. CDR3 coding DNA: TGTGCCAGCAGTGATAACCCAGGGTACGACGAGCAGTACTTC. Translating it yields CASSDNPGYDEQYF.

This clonotype was counted many times. The rearrangement links TRBV20-1 to TRBJ2-3; a weak D match, TRBD2 (6 bases). Germline CDR1 reads DFQATT; CDR2 reads SNEGSKA (reference sequence). This CDR3 spans 14 amino acids. V was cut by 3 bases and J by 3 bases, with 13 bases left in between. This CDR3 reads CSASDGRVTDTQYF. In nucleotides, the CDR3 is TGCAGTGCTAGTGACGGGAGAGTGACAGATACGCAGTATTTT.

The sample holds a few counts of this clonotype. A much larger clone lies a single base off, so this may be a read error. The rearrangement uses TRBV12-3 or TRBV12-4 and TRBJ2-3; D may correspond to TRBD1 or TRBD2 (5 bases each). The CDR3 sequence is 16 residues long. In DNA, the CDR3 is TGTGCCAGCAAACGAGGGGAGCGGCTACGCACAGATGCGCAGTATTTT. It yields the protein CASKRGERLRTDAQYF.

This clonotype was counted at least ten times. The chain links TRBV18 to TRBJ2-7; the D gene is possibly TRBD2 (6 bases). The V gene lost 6 bases and the J gene lost 1 base, with 22 bases spanning the gap. The CDR3 totals 17 residues. Germline values: CDR1 KGHSH, CDR2 LQKENI. In nucleotides, the CDR3 is TGTGCCAGCTCCCCCCCCCTAGTAGCGGCCCTTTCCTACGAGCAGTACTTC. Residues: CASSPPLVAALSYEQYF.

The chain links TRBV2 to TRBJ2-3, with unresolved D. V dropped 8 bases and J dropped 6 bases, with 15 bases sitting between them. In germline, CDR1 is SNHLY, CDR2 FYNNEI. The CDR3 is 13 amino acids. The CDR3 sequence: CASGPTALDTQYF. The DNA of the CDR3 is TGTGCCAGCGGTCCTACGGCCCTGGATACGCAGTATTTT.

In the case of this clonotype: Being one base from a much bigger clone, this may be a read error. The chain recombines TRBV6-5 with TRBJ2-3; TRBD2 matches 9 bases. The CDR3 runs to 17 residues. Germline CDR1 and CDR2: MNHEY and SVGAGI. J was trimmed by 2 bases and V by 2 bases; bases with no gene match: 8. DNA for the CDR3: TGTGCCAGCAGTTACACCTCTAGCGGGGAGACCACAGATACGCAGTATTTT. Encoded protein: CASSYTSSGETTDTQYF.

J is TRBJ1-1 and V is TRBV30; D ambiguous. Germline V gene sequence: CDR1 GTSNPN, CDR2 SVGIG (reference sequence). This CDR3 region has 12 residues. V dropped 0 bases and J dropped 8 bases, with 10 bases sitting between them. CDR3 loop: CAWSVSLTEAFF. CDR3 nucleotides: TGTGCCTGGAGTGTATCCCTCACGGAAGCTTTCTTT.

The sample holds many counts of this clonotype. V usage is TRBV30 and J usage is TRBJ2-2, with D possibly matching TRBD2 (5 bases). This CDR3 is 16 amino acids long. The V and J ends lost 4 bases and 2 bases respectively, with 17 bases between them. The V gene's germline CDR1 is GTSNPN and CDR2 SVGIG (reference sequence). The CDR3 DNA follows: TGTGCCTGGAATAGAGGGAAATTCGGAAACACCGGGGAGCTGTTTTTT. Translation gives CAWNRGKFGNTGELFF. The full variable domain, in which reference TRBV30 and TRBJ2-2 provide the parts outside the CDR3, is SQTIHQWPATLVQPVGSPLSLECTVEGTSNPNLYWYRQAAGRGLQLLFYSVGIGQISSEVPQNLSASRPQDRQFILSSKKLLLSDSGFYLCAWNRGKFGNTGELFFGEGSRLTVL.

In this sample, this clonotype turned up a few times. The rearrangement uses TRBV5-8 and TRBJ1-5; tentatively, D is TRBD1 (6 bases). The ends were cut back, 2 bases at V and 4 bases at J, with 16 bases in the middle. Germline V gene sequence: CDR1 SGHTS, CDR2 YDEGEE. This CDR3 contains 16 residues. The CDR3 is CASSFRGEFNNQPQHF. The CDR3 coding sequence is TGTGCCAGCAGCTTCAGGGGAGAGTTCAATAATCAGCCCCAGCATTTT.

At least ten counts were recorded for this clonotype. This chain uses TRBV24-1 with TRBJ2-7; D not resolved. V gave up 4 bases and J gave up 3 bases, with 9 bases separating them. The CDR3 extends over 13 amino acids. Germline V gene lookup returns CDR1 KGHDR and CDR2 SFDVKD. The CDR3 region has the DNA TGTGCCACCAGTGACCTCAGGAGCTACGAGCAGTACTTC. Amino acids: CATSDLRSYEQYF.

This clonotype was recorded at least ten times. The genes are TRBV18 and TRBJ1-2, with 7 bases fitting TRBD1. J was trimmed by 1 base and V by 3 bases; bases with no gene match: 5. The CDR3 sequence is 15 residues long. The germline gives CDR1 KGHSH, CDR2 LQKENI. DNA of the CDR3: TGTGCCAGCTCACCGGGACAGCGATTTAACTATGGCTACACCTTC. This encodes CASSPGQRFNYGYTF. Combining the CDR3 with reference TRBV18 and TRBJ1-2 gives the whole variable domain NAGVMQNPRHLVRRRGQEARLRCSPMKGHSHVYWYRQLPEEGLKFMVYLQKENIIDESGMPKERFSAEFPKEGPSILRIQQVVRGDSAAYFCASSPGQRFNYGYTFGSGTRLTVV.